The source of this T cell receptor (beta chain) is a study of monozygotic twins with cystic fibrosis. Study-wide results and caveats: Median Simpson clonality of 0.0095 suggested naive T cells predominated. J usage was most co-twin-similar in 8 of 16 pairs, V in 13. Monozygotic CF twin pairs shared significantly more nucleotide-identical clonotypes than unrelated CF individuals did.

A single count supports this clone. Its cognate antigen is unknown. CDR3 length: 13 residues. The V and J ends lost 0 bases and 3 bases respectively, with 7 bases between them. Germline V gives CDR1 SGHDT, CDR2 YYEEEE. The method was immunoSEQ multiplex PCR; TCRdb's version includes in-frame clones alone and lacks a portion of them. Of tens of thousands of clones in the sample, approximately 87% were seen once. This sequence was found in a girl aged 2-9 years with cystic fibrosis. Specimen: blood. The chain is built from TRBV5-6 and TRBJ2-7, with no clear D. The CDR3 coding sequence is TGTGCCAGCAGCTTGGCCGTCCGCTACGAGCAGTACTTC. Residues: CASSLAVRYEQYF.